Listed here are 15 T cell receptor beta chains from one sample, sequenced in a study of glioma-infiltrating T cells after dendritic cell vaccination. Here immunoSEQ multiplex PCR was the method, and the copy in TCRdb shows in-frame clones only, minus some. This sample has about 92,000 clones, with around 86% found just once. The sequenced sample was blood, obtained before dendritic cell vaccination. Receptors were obtained from a human donor with glioblastoma.

The chain couples TRBV5-1 to TRBJ1-5; 9 bases agree with TRBD1. Germline V gene lookup returns CDR1 SGHRS and CDR2 YFSETQ. V trimming: 4 bases; J trimming: 7 bases; junction bases outside the gene matches: 6. CDR3 length: 14 amino acids. The CDR3 coding sequence is TGCGCCAGCAGCGACACAGGGGGCGGGCAGCCCCAGCATTTT. It encodes CASSDTGGGQPQHF.

The chain is built from TRBV25-1 and TRBJ2-2; TRBD2 matches at 8 bases. The V and J ends lost 0 bases and 1 base, in that order; junction bases with no gene match: 4. CDR1 is MGHDK, CDR2 SYGVNS, per germline. The CDR3 extends over 17 amino acids. CDR3 amino acids: CASSEYLAGGNTGELFF. The CDR3 DNA follows: TGTGCCAGCAGTGAATATCTCGCGGGAGGGAACACCGGGGAGCTGTTTTTT.

The chain joins TRBV19 to TRBJ2-7, with 11 bases matching TRBD1. The CDR3 has 14 residues. Germline CDR1 LNHDA, CDR2 SQIVND (reference sequence). The trim removed 3 bases at V and 8 bases at J, leaving 6 bases unmatched. The CDR3 sequence: CASSIGTGGLKQYF. The CDR3 DNA is TGTGCCAGTAGTATCGGGACAGGGGGACTCAAGCAGTACTTC.

The chain couples TRBV27 to TRBJ2-3; 8 bases map to TRBD2. This CDR3 has 11 amino acids. Germline V gene lookup returns CDR1 MNHEY and CDR2 SMNVEV (reference sequence). The CDR3 sequence is CGAGVKDTQYF. CDR3 nucleotides: TGTGGAGCGGGAGTTAAAGATACGCAGTATTTT.

This chain links TRBV7-2 with TRBJ1-3; 9 nucleotides line up with TRBD1. V lost 3 bases and J lost 3; bases outside the gene matches: 6. CDR3 length: 16 amino acids. Germline CDR1 and CDR2: SGHTA and FQGNSA. CDR3 amino acids: CASSFPGQGYGNTIYF. The CDR3 DNA follows: TGTGCCAGCAGCTTCCCGGGACAGGGTTATGGAAACACCATATATTTT.

This clone has just a few counts. This rearrangement joins TRBV6-5 to TRBJ2-3, with TRBD2 matching 8 bases. This CDR3 contains 15 residues. CDR1 and CDR2 (germline): MNHEY, SVGAGI. V lost 3 bases and J lost 5; bases outside the gene matches: 7. CDR3 DNA sequence: TGTGCCAGCAGTTATGAAGGCGGGAGGTTAGATACGCAGTATTTT. Amino acid sequence: CASSYEGGRLDTQYF.

V and J are TRBV5-5 and TRBJ1-2, with 8 bases matching TRBD1. The germline CDR1 and CDR2 sequences are SGHKS and YYEKEE (reference sequence). V shed 7 bases, J shed 3 bases, and the junction held 2 bases outside the gene matches. CDR3 size: 12 residues. CDR3 nucleotide sequence: TGTGCCAGCGGACAGGGCTACTATGGCTACACCTTC. It specifies CASGQGYYGYTF.

This chain connects TRBV28 to TRBJ2-3; 7 nucleotides match TRBD1. The trim removed 7 bases at V and 0 bases at J, leaving 7 bases unmatched. The germline V gene has CDR1 MDHEN and CDR2 SYDVKM. There are 15 residues in the CDR3. This CDR3 is CASNPGQASTDTQYF. CDR3 nucleotides: TGTGCCAGCAACCCTGGACAGGCTAGCACAGATACGCAGTATTTT.

The V and J genes are TRBV9 and TRBJ1-4; 8 bases map to TRBD1. The V gene end was trimmed by 0 bases and the J gene end by 0 bases; junction bases not matched to a gene: 7. CDR1 SGDLS and CDR2 YYNGEE come from the germline V gene. CDR3 length: 18 residues. The CDR3 nucleotides read TGTGCCAGCAGCGTAGCCCGGGACAGGAGTGCAACTAATGAAAAACTGTTTTTT. This gives the protein CASSVARDRSATNEKLFF.

V gene TRBV5-4 combines with J gene TRBJ1-2, with 8 nucleotides matching TRBD1. Germline CDR1 and CDR2: SGHNT and YYREEE (reference sequence). V was clipped by 3 bases and J by 0 bases; unmatched bases: 1. There are 14 residues in the CDR3. The CDR3 loop is CASSSGQANYGYTF. CDR3 bases: TGTGCCAGCAGCTCGGGACAGGCTAACTATGGCTACACCTTC. The full variable domain, rest sourced from reference TRBV5-4 and TRBJ1-2, is ETGVTQSPTHLIKTRGQQVTLRCSSQSGHNTVSWYQQALGQGPQFIFQYYREEENGRGNFPPRFSGLQFPNYSSELNVNALELDDSALYLCASSSGQANYGYTFGSGTRLTVV.

The chain uses TRBV10-3 and TRBJ2-3; D is possibly TRBD2 (6 bases). The germline V gene has CDR1 ENHRY and CDR2 SYGVKD. The germline V and J ends were trimmed by 7 bases and 2 bases, with 16 bases remaining between them. The CDR3 runs to 15 residues. The CDR3 region is CAINGGSGSTDTQYF. The CDR3 DNA reads TGTGCCATCAATGGGGGGTCAGGATCCACAGATACGCAGTATTTT.

The genes are TRBV9 and TRBJ2-3; 7 bases align to TRBD2. CDR3 size: 14 residues. Germline CDR1 and CDR2: SGDLS and YYNGEE. Unmatched junction bases numbered 3, after V lost 0 bases and J lost 5 bases. The chain's CDR3 is CASSVGTRVDTQYF. The CDR3 coding sequence is TGTGCCAGCAGCGTAGGGACTAGGGTAGATACGCAGTATTTT.

This chain links TRBV11-1 with TRBJ2-6; 9 bases align to TRBD1. J lost 1 base, V lost 5 bases, and 6 bases had no gene match. The CDR3 loop spans 17 amino acids. Germline assignment: CDR1 SGHAT and CDR2 FQDESV (reference sequence). CDR3 amino acids: CASSHRDRESGANVLTF. The CDR3 region has the DNA TGTGCCAGCAGCCACCGGGACAGGGAATCTGGGGCCAACGTCCTGACTTTC.

This sequence joins TRBV19 and TRBJ2-1; TRBD1 aligns across 8 bases. CDR1 is LNHDA, CDR2 SQIVND, per germline (reference sequence). Trimming removed 5 bases from V and 12 bases from J; junction bases left unmatched: 9. The CDR3 runs 13 residues. CDR3 bases: TGTGCCAGTAGTCCATCTTCCGGGACAGGGCAGTTCTTC. This gives the protein CASSPSSGTGQFF.

CDR3 in amino acids: CASSSGQGVYGYTF. The CDR3 DNA reads as TGTGCCAGCAGCTCCGGACAGGGCGTATATGGCTACACCTTC. This rearrangement joins TRBV5-6 to TRBJ1-2, with 8 bases that match TRBD1. Germline V gene sequence: CDR1 SGHDT, CDR2 YYEEEE. The V segment lost 3 bases and the J segment 5 bases; nucleotides outside the gene matches: 6. The CDR3 covers 14 residues.